This T cell receptor beta chain was profiled in a study of vaccination effects on CD4 cells after COVID-19. Sequencing was performed with immunoSEQ multiplex PCR; in TCRdb, only in-frame clones are kept and a portion is missing. The table has fewer than 90,000 clones, around 70% seen once. Sequencing in the ViraFEST assay came after antigen-specific CD4+ T cells had been expanded with viral peptide pools, which were used to stimulate PBMC. When ten to eleven days of culture had elapsed, CD4+ T cells were isolated. A positive SARS-CoV-2 PCR test fell between March and December 2020. About this clone itself: What it binds is unknown.

This CDR3 is built from 14 residues. Germline V lookup: CDR1 KGHSH, CDR2 LQKENI. V gave up 1 base and J gave up 0 bases, with 4 bases separating them. This chain uses TRBV18 with TRBJ2-4, with D unresolved. This specimen consisted of CD4+ T cells from PBMCs cultured with HIV peptides, obtained before COVID-19 vaccination. Regarding subset: HIV-1 Nef peptide pool negative control/reference culture. The receptor comes from a human donor who had a prior SARS-CoV-2 infection. The CDR3 here is CASSPLAAKNIQYF. The CDR3 nucleotides read TGTGCCAGCTCACCACTTGCAGCCAAAAACATTCAGTACTTC.